These 6 T cell receptor beta chains share one sample of origin, sequenced in a study of blood T cell repertoires in COVID-19 (dated by TCRdb to the early 2020s). The library relied on the immunoSEQ multiplex PCR assay. This immuneACCESS table, as held by TCRdb, lists in-frame sequences with V and J called but not all clones. Of the missing ones, under half trace to an unresolved V gene in checked studies; the others have no known cause. The sample contains roughly 250,000 clones, approximately 91% of them found a single time. The ten largest clones represent roughly 2.1% of the sample. Source material: PBMCs or T cells enriched from blood (not recorded which). Receptors originate from a middle-aged woman with acute COVID-19.

This clone was counted a single time. The CDR3 region has the DNA TGTGCCAGCAGCCGTAGACAGGGGCCTCTAGCCAAAAACATTCAGTACTTC. Residues: CASSRRQGPLAKNIQYF. V is TRBV7-9 and J is TRBJ2-4, with 8 bases fitting TRBD1. V lost 5 bases to trimming and J lost 0 bases; unmatched junction nucleotides: 9. This CDR3 is built from 17 residues. Germline CDR1 SEHNR, CDR2 FQNEAQ (reference sequence).

J is TRBJ2-1 and V is TRBV7-2, with TRBD2 matching over 8 bases. Germline lookup yields CDR1 SGHTA and CDR2 FQGNSA. The CDR3 loop spans 15 amino acids. The V gene end was trimmed by 5 bases and the J gene end by 0 bases; junction bases not matched to a gene: 3. The CDR3 loop reads CASSRGGVSYNEQFF. The CDR3 coding sequence is TGTGCCAGCAGCCGGGGGGGCGTCTCCTACAATGAGCAGTTCTTC.

This sequence joins TRBV7-9 and TRBJ2-3; 14 positions agree with TRBD2. Germline V gene data show CDR1 as SEHNR and CDR2 as FQNEAQ (reference sequence). This CDR3 spans 19 amino acids. V lost 5 bases to trimming and J lost 1 base; unmatched junction nucleotides: 11. Here the CDR3 reads CASSVSRLAGGQGTDTQYF. The CDR3 coding sequence is TGTGCCAGCAGCGTAAGCAGACTAGCGGGGGGGCAGGGCACAGATACGCAGTATTTT.

The V call is TRBV10-3, the J call TRBJ2-3; no clear D gene. The V gene lost 10 bases and the J gene lost 2 bases, with 13 bases spanning the gap. The CDR3 runs 13 residues. Germline CDR1 ENHRY, CDR2 SYGVKD. The CDR3 nucleotides read TGTGCCACCCTGAGAGCCGCCACAGATACGCAGTATTTT. It specifies CATLRAATDTQYF.

In this sample, this clone turned up once. The chain employs TRBV11-3 and TRBJ2-7, with TRBD2 matching 8 bases. The trim removed 5 bases at V and 2 bases at J, leaving 5 bases unmatched. The CDR3 covers 14 residues. CDR1 is SGHNT, CDR2 YENEEA, per germline. The CDR3 loop reads CASSITSGAYEQYF. CDR3 DNA: TGTGCCAGCAGCATCACTAGCGGTGCCTACGAGCAGTACTTC.

This chain uses TRBV19 with TRBJ2-1; no reliable D call. Trimming stripped 7 bases from V and 0 bases from J, with 13 bases between. CDR1 LNHDA and CDR2 SQIVND come from the germline V gene (reference sequence). The CDR3 runs to 15 residues. In nucleotides, the CDR3 is TGTGCCAGTACTCCGGCAGGCAACTCCTACAATGAGCAGTTCTTC. It is translated as CASTPAGNSYNEQFF.